This T cell receptor (beta chain) appears in the sequencing data of a study of OX40 agonist ivuxolimab in advanced cancers. For context, the study as a whole: Ivuxolimab, which targeted the costimulatory receptor OX40 (CD134), was an agonistic, fully human IgG2 monoclonal antibody. Among the approximately 54 dose-escalation patients, some 19 had hepatocellular carcinoma, roughly 15 melanoma, 9 renal cell carcinoma and 9 head and neck cancer. Prior anti-PD-1, anti-PD-L1 or anti-CTLA-4 therapy was permitted, and 40% of dose-escalation patients had received checkpoint inhibitors. Intravenous ivuxolimab was administered to patients every 2 weeks at six dose levels: 0.01, 0.1, 0.3, 1.5, 3 and 10 mg/kg. The paper reports the monotherapy dose-escalation portion (N ≈ 52 patients) of the phase I ivuxolimab trial. Partial responses were achieved by three dose-escalation patients, of whom one had hepatocellular carcinoma and two had cutaneous melanoma. The purpose of peripheral TCRbeta sequencing was to test whether ivuxolimab changed TCR sequence diversity and led to clonal T-cell expansion. In the dose-escalation cohort, more than 75% of patients were male, and the mean age was approximately 60 years, with a range of about 23 to 80. The paper as a whole reports these results and caveats: The antigen specificity of the peripheral T cells that underwent clonal expansion was not determined. At doses of 0.1 to 3.0 mg/kg, clonal expansion of both CD4+ and CD8+ blood T cells was observed from baseline to week 6. After ivuxolimab, more expanded clones were found on average in CD8+ T cells than in CD4+ T cells. Low levels of normalized T-cell clonal expansion were also seen in some nonresponding patients. Partial responders in the 0.1-3.0 mg/kg groups had among the lowest normalized peripheral clonal expansion, especially among CD8+ T cells.

The trial excluded patients who had a history of autoimmune disease or who were on systemic immunosuppression. Peripheral blood for TCR sequencing was collected from all dose cohorts at baseline, on cycle 4 day 1, and on cycle 7 day 1. The samples were taken from a phase I, first-in-human, multicenter, open-label dose-escalation trial of ivuxolimab. Adults with locally advanced or metastatic melanoma, renal cell carcinoma, hepatocellular carcinoma or head and neck squamous cell carcinoma were enrolled in the trial. CD4+ and CD8+ T cells were sorted separately from peripheral blood before TCR sequencing. Genomic DNA was isolated from the sorted cells so that the TCRbeta CDR3 region could be sequenced. TCRbeta CDR3 regions were sequenced using the immunoSEQ Assay. TCRdb took over this immuneACCESS table, retaining in-frame rearrangements with V and J assigned. Such tables are incomplete; in checked studies, under half of the missing clones stem from an unresolved V gene, and the remainder is unexplained. Across this sample there are 26,000 or so clones, with more than 75% seen only once. The ten top clones hold 20% to 30% of the sample.

Taken from cysteine to phenylalanine, the CDR3 has 14 residues. Just CDR3 DNA is preserved here, 42 bases in frame from base 1. According to the germline V gene (reference sequence), CDR1 reads MNHNY and CDR2 reads SVGAGI. V drops 1 base and J drops 0 bases, leaving 7 bases in between. Turning to this clone: Its recognized antigen is unknown. Per-nucleotide qualities are absent, and no much larger clonotype sits a single base away.

Sequencing used CD4+ or CD8+ T cells sorted from blood, obtained in a trial of the OX40 agonist ivuxolimab. The chain links TRBV6-6 with TRBJ2-7, with a tentative D gene TRBD2 over 6 matching bases. This receptor was identified in an adult with an advanced solid tumor such as melanoma, head and neck, liver or kidney cancer. In nucleotide form, the sequence is TGTGCCAGCAGTTACTACGGGAGCTCCTACGAGCAGTACTTC. Translated, it reads CASSYYGSSYEQYF.